Included here is one TCR beta chain sequence, with context. Its antigen is not yet known. There are no base qualities to consult, and no much larger clone falls within one base. This sample was included in a study of tumor T cells in aggressive B-cell lymphoma (dated by TCRdb to about 2017). The method was the immunoSEQ multiplex PCR assay. The table comes from immuneACCESS by way of TCRdb, which keeps in-frame sequences with V and J called. Part of the clones is missing from these tables; in studies checked, under half for an unresolved V gene and the rest for unknown reasons. In all, the sample holds 2,000 to 2,500 clones, and 82% of those were seen once. The leading ten clones occupy about 3.9% of the sample. The CDR3, from cysteine to phenylalanine, totals 15 residues. The retained sequence is limited to the CDR3, 45 bases, with the frame set at the first base. The germline V gene supplies CDR1 SGDLS and CDR2 YYNGEE. V gives up 4 bases and J gives up 6 bases, and the segment between their germline ends measures 17 bases.

Recombination linked TRBV9 to TRBJ1-3; a weak D assignment points to TRBD1 (5 bases agree). The receptor was derived from an adult with diffuse large B cell lymphoma. The sample consisted of tumor tissue. DNA sequence: TGTGCCAGCAGCCCCCGACAGAACATGGCAAACACCATATATTTT. This translates into CASSPRQNMANTIYF.